This T cell receptor beta chain was sequenced in a study of blood T cell repertoires in COVID-19. Trimming took 0 bases from V and 2 from J, leaving 10 bases between them. CDR3 length equals 15 residues. Germline V gene sequence: CDR1 LNHNV, CDR2 YYDKDF (reference sequence). Clones were read by immunoSEQ multiplex PCR, and TCRdb kept only the in-frame ones, dropping some. The repertoire has some 110,000 clones, approximately 83% of them found once; the top ten carry 4.1%. This TCR derives from a man aged 45 to 65 with acute or convalescent COVID-19. The sequenced material came from peripheral blood. This chain joins TRBV15 and TRBJ1-2; D might be TRBD1 (5 bases). CDR3 protein: CATSRDWGGNYGYTF. The CDR3 nucleotides read TGTGCCACCAGCAGAGATTGGGGCGGAAACTATGGCTACACCTTC.